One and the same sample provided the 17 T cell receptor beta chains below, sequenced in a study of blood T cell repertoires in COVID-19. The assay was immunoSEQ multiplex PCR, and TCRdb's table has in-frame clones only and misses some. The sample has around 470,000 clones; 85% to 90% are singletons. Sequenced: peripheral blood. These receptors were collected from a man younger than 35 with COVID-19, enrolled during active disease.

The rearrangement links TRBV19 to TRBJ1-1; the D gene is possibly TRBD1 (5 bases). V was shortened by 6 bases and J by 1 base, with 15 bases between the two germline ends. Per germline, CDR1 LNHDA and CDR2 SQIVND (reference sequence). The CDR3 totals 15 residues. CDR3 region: CASRGQGPPNTEAFF. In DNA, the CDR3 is TGTGCCAGTAGAGGGCAGGGCCCCCCGAACACTGAAGCTTTCTTT.

For the CDR3, the DNA is TGTGCCACCTCGACAGGGACGAACACCGGGGAGCTGTTTTTT. Encoded protein: CATSTGTNTGELFF. The chain links TRBV14 to TRBJ2-2; 7 bases are shared with TRBD1. V was pared by 10 bases and J by 0 bases, with 5 bases of the junction left unmatched. This CDR3 contains 14 residues. Germline values: CDR1 SGHDN, CDR2 FVKESK.

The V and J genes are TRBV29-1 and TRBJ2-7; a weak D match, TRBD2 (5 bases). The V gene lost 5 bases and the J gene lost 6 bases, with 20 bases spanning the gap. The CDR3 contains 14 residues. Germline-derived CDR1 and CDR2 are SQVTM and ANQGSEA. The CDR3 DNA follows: TGCAGCGTTTACGCGAGCGGCTCAGGAGGCGAGCAGTACTTC. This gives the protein CSVYASGSGGEQYF.

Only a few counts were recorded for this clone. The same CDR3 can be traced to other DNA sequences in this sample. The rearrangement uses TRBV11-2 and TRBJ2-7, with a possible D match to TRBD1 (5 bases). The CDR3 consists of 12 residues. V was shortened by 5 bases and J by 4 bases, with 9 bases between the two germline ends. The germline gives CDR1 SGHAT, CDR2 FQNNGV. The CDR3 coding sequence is TGTGCCAGCAGCCTTCAGGGTTACGAGCAGTACTTC. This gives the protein CASSLQGYEQYF.

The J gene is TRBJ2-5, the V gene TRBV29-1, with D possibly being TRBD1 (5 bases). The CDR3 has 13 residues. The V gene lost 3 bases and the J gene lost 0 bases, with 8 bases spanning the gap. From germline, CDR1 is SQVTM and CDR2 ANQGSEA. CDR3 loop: CSVEKGYQETQYF. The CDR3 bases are TGCAGCGTTGAGAAGGGGTACCAAGAGACCCAGTACTTC.

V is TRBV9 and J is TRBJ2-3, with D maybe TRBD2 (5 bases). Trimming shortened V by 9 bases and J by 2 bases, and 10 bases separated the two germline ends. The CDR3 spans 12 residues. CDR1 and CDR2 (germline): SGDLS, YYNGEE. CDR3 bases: TGTGCCACCCAGCGGTTCACAGATACGCAGTATTTT. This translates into CATQRFTDTQYF.

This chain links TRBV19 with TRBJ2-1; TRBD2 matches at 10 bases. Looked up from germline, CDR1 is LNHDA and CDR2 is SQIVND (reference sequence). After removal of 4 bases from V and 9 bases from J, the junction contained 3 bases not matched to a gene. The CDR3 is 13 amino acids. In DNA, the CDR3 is TGTGCCAGTAGTACAAAGCGGGAGGGTGAGCAGTTCTTC. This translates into CASSTKREGEQFF.

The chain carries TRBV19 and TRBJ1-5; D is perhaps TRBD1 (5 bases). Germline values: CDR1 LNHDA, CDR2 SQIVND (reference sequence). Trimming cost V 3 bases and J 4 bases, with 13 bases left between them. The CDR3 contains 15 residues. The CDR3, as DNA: TGTGCCAGTAGTATGGCGGGGACGGAGAATCAGCCCCAGCATTTT. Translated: CASSMAGTENQPQHF.

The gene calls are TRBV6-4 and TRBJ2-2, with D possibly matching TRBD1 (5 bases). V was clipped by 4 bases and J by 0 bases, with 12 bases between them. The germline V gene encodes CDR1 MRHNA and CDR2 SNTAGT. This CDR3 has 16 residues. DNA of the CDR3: TGTGCCAGCAGTGGACAGCCAACATCGAACACCGGGGAGCTGTTTTTT. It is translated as CASSGQPTSNTGELFF.

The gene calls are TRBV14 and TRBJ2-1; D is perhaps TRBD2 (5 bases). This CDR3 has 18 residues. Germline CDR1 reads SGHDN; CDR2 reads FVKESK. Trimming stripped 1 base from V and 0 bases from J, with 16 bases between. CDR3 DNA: TGTGCCAGCAGCCAAGTAATAGGCCGGGGAAGCTCCTACAATGAGCAGTTCTTC. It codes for CASSQVIGRGSSYNEQFF.

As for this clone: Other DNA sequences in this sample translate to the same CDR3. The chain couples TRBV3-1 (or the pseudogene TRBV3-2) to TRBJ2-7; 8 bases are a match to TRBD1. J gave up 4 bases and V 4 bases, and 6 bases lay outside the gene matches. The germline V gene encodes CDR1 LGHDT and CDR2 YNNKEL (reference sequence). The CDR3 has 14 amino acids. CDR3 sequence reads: CASSPGQGSYEQYF. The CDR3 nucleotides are TGTGCCAGCAGCCCCGGACAGGGTTCGTACGAGCAGTACTTC.

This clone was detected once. In nucleotides, the CDR3 is TGTGCCAGCAGCCAGGGTAGCGACTATGGCTACACCTTC. Its protein is CASSQGSDYGYTF. The chain is built from TRBV3-1 (or the pseudogene TRBV3-2) and TRBJ1-2, with unresolved D. V was clipped by 3 bases and J by 3 bases, with 8 bases between them. Looked up from germline, CDR1 is LGHDT and CDR2 is YNNKEL (reference sequence). The CDR3 has 13 amino acids.

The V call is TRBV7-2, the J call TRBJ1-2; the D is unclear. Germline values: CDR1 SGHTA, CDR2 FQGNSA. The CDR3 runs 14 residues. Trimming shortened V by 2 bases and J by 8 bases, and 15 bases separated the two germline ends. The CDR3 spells CASSLSPGQTGYTF. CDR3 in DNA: TGTGCCAGCAGCTTATCCCCAGGCCAAACAGGCTACACCTTC.

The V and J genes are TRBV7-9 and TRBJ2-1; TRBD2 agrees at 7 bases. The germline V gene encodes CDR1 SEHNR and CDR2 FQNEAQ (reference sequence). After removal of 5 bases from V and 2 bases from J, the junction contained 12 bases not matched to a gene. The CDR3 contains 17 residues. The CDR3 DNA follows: TGTGCCAGCAGCCCCAGAGGGCAGCGGGGAACCTACAATGAGCAGTTCTTC. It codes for CASSPRGQRGTYNEQFF.

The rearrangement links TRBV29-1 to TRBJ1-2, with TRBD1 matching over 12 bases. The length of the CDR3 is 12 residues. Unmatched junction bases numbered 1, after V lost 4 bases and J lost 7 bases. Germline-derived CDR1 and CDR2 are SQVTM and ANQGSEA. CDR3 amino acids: CSVAGQGAGYTF. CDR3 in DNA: TGCAGCGTTGCGGGACAGGGGGCTGGCTACACCTTC.

This chain's CDR3 is CASSMEGLATDTQYF. The CDR3 bases are TGTGCCAGTAGTATGGAGGGACTAGCAACAGATACGCAGTATTTT. This chain joins TRBV19 and TRBJ2-3, with 9 bases lining up with TRBD2. This CDR3 contains 15 residues. The germline V gene has CDR1 LNHDA and CDR2 SQIVND (reference sequence). V shed 3 bases and J 3 bases; nucleotides not matched to a gene: 4.

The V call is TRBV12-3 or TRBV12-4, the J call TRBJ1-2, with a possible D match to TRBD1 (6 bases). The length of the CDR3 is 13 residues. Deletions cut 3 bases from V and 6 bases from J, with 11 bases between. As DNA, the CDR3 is TGTGCCAGCAGTTTCCCAGGGGCGCATGGCTACACCTTC. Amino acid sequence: CASSFPGAHGYTF.